This T cell receptor (beta chain) appears in the sequencing data of a study of blood T cell repertoires in COVID-19. As for the study in general: Donors in the United States, Italy and Spain gave samples during acute or convalescent COVID-19. T cells, B-cell-depleted T cells, or PBMCs provided the cDNA or gDNA that served as material.

Trimming pared 0 bases from V and 2 bases from J, leaving 11 bases between. Per the germline V gene, CDR1 is LNHNV and CDR2 is YYDKDF (reference sequence). The CDR3 length is 15 residues. Original data processing: Reference gene primer amplification gave nucleated cell count estimates. TCRdb's table, derived via immunoSEQ multiplex PCR, lists solely in-frame clones and lacks some. The DNA was the basis for D and trimming; V, J and clone size are from that table. The repertoire holds under 350,000 clones, with about 89% as singletons. This sequence joins TRBV15 and TRBJ2-7; the D is unclear. The receptor comes from a man aged 40-49 years with acute or convalescent COVID-19. Material: peripheral blood. The CDR3 here is CATSRETTSAYEQYF. The CDR3 region has the DNA TGTGCCACCAGCAGAGAAACTACCTCGGCCTACGAGCAGTACTTC.